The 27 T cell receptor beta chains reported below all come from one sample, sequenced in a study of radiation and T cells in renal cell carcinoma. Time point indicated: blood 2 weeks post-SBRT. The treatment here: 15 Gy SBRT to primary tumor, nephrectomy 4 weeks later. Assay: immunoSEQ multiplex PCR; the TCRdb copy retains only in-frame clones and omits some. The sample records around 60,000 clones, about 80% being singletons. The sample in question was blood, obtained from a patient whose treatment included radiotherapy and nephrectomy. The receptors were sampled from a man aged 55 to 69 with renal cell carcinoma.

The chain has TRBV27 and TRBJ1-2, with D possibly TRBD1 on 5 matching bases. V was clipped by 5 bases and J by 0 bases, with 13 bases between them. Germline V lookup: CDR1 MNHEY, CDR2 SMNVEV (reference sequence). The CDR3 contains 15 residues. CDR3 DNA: TGTGCCAGCAGTCCTCAGGGTTTTACTAACTATGGCTACACCTTC. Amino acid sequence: CASSPQGFTNYGYTF.

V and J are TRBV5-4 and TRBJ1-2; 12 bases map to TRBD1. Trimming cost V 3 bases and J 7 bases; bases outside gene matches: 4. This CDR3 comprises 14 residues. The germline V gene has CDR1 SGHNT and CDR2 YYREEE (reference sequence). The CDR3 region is CASSWDRGQGGYTF. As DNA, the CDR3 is TGTGCCAGCAGCTGGGACAGGGGGCAGGGTGGCTACACCTTC.

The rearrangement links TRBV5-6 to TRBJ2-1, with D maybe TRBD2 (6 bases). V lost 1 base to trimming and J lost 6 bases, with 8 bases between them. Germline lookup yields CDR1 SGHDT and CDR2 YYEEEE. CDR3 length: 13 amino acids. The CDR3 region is CASSLWGVNEQFF. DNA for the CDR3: TGTGCCAGCAGCTTGTGGGGGGTCAATGAGCAGTTCTTC.

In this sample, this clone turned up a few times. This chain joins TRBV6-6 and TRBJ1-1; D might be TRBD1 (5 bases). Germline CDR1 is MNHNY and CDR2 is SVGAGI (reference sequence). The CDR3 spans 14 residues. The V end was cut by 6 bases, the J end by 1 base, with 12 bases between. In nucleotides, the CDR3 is TGTGCCAGCAGCCTTACAGGAAGGAACACTGAAGCTTTCTTT. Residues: CASSLTGRNTEAFF.

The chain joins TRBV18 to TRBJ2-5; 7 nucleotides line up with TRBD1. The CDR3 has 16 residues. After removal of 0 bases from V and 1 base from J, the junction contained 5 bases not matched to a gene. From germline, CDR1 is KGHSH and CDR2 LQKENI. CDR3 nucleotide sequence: TGTGCCAGCTCACCACCGACAGGGAATATCCAAGAGACCCAGTACTTC. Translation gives CASSPPTGNIQETQYF.

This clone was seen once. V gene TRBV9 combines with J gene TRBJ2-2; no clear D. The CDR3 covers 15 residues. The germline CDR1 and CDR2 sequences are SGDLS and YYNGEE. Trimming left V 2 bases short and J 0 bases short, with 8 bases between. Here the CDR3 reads CASSVGYANTGELFF. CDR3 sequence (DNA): TGTGCCAGCAGCGTCGGCTACGCGAACACCGGGGAGCTGTTTTTT.

Here the CDR3 reads CASSSKDRPDRTGELFF. The CDR3 nucleotides are TGTGCCAGCAGCTCAAAGGACCGACCTGATCGGACCGGGGAGCTGTTTTTT. The chain couples TRBV13 to TRBJ2-2; unclear D gene. V dropped 4 bases and J dropped 5 bases, with 20 bases sitting between them. The length of the CDR3 is 17 residues. Germline V gives CDR1 PRHDT, CDR2 FYEKMQ (reference sequence).

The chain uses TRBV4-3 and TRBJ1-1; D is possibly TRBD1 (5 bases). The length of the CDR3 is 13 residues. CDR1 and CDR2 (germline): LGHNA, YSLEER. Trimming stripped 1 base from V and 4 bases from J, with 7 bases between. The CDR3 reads CASSQGRVTEAFF. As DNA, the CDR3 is TGCGCCAGCAGCCAAGGCAGGGTCACTGAAGCTTTCTTT.

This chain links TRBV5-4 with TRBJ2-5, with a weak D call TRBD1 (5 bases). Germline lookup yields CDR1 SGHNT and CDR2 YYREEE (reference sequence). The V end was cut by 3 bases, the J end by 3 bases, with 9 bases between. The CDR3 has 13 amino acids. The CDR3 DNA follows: TGTGCCAGCAGCTCAGGGTCCGAAGAGACCCAGTACTTC. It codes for CASSSGSEETQYF.

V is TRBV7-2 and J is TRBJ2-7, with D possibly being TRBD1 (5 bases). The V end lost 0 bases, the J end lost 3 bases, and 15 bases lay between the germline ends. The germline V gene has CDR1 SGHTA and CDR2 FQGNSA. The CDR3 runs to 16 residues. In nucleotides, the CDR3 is TGTGCCAGCAGCTTAGCCCCAGGGCCAGCCTTCTACGAGCAGTACGTC. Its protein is CASSLAPGPAFYEQYV.

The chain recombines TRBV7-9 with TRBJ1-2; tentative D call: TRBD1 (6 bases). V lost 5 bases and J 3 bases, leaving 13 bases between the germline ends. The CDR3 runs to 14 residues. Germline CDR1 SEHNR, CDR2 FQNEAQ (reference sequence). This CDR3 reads CASSHRAEYYGYTF. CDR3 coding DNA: TGTGCCAGCAGCCACAGGGCGGAATACTATGGCTACACCTTC.

The CDR3 loop reads CATSRDLADTQYF. CDR3 bases: TGTGCCACCAGCAGAGATTTGGCAGATACGCAGTATTTT. The J gene is TRBJ2-3, the V gene TRBV15; D is unresolved. This CDR3 has 13 amino acids. Germline V CDR1 and CDR2: LNHNV, YYDKDF (reference sequence). The germline V and J ends were trimmed by 0 bases and 4 bases, with 5 bases remaining between them.

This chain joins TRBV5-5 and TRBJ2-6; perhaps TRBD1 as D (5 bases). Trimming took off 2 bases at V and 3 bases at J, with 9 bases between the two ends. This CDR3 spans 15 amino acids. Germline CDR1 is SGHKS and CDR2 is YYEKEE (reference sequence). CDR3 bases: TGTGCCAGCAGCTTCGACAGTTTTGGGGCCAACGTCCTGACTTTC. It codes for CASSFDSFGANVLTF.

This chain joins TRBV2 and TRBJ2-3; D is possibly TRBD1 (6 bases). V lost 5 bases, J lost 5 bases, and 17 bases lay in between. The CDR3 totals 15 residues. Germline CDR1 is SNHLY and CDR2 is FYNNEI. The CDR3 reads CASSLGDTHKDTQYF. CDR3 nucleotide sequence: TGTGCCAGCAGTTTGGGGGACACGCACAAAGATACGCAGTATTTT.

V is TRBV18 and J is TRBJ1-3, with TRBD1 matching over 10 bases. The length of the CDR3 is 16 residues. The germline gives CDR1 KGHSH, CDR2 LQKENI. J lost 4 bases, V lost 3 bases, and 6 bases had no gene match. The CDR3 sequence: CASSPAGTGDGNTIYF. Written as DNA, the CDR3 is TGTGCCAGCTCACCCGCCGGGACAGGGGACGGAAACACCATATATTTT.

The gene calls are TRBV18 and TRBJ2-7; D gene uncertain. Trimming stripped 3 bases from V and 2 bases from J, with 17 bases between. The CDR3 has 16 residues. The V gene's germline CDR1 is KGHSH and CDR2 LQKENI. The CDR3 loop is CASSPDMPTGTYEQYF. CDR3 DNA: TGTGCCAGCTCACCTGATATGCCCACCGGTACCTACGAGCAGTACTTC.

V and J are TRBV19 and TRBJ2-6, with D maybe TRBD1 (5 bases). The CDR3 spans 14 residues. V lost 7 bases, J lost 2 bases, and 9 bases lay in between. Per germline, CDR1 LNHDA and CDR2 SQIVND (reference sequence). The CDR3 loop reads CASKGDTGANVLTF. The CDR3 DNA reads TGTGCCAGTAAAGGGGATACTGGGGCCAACGTCCTGACTTTC.

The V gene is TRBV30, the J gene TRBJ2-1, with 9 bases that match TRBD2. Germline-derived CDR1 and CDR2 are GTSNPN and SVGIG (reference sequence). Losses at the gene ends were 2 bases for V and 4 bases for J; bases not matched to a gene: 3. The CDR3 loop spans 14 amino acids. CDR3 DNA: TGTGCCTGGAGTCCGACTAGCGGATACAATGAGCAGTTCTTC. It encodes CAWSPTSGYNEQFF. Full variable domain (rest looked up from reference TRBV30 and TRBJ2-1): SQTIHQWPATLVQPVGSPLSLECTVEGTSNPNLYWYRQAAGRGLQLLFYSVGIGQISSEVPQNLSASRPQDRQFILSSKKLLLSDSGFYLCAWSPTSGYNEQFFGPGTRLTVL.

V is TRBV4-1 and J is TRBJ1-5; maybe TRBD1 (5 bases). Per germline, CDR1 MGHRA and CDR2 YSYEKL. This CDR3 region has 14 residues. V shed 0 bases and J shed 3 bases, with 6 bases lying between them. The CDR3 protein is CASSQDRVNQPQHF. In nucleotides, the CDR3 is TGCGCCAGCAGCCAAGACAGGGTCAATCAGCCCCAGCATTTT.

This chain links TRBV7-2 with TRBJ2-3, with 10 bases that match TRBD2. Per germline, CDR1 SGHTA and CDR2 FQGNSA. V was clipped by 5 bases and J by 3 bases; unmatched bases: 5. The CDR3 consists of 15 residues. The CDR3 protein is CASSTSGVRTDTQYF. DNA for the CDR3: TGTGCCAGCAGCACTAGCGGGGTTAGGACAGATACGCAGTATTTT.

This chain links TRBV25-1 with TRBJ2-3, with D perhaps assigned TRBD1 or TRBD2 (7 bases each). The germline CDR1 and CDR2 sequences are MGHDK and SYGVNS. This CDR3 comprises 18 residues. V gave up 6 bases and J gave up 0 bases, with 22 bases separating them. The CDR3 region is CASRRPGGLADSTDTQYF. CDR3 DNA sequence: TGTGCCAGCAGACGCCCAGGGGGGCTAGCGGATAGCACAGATACGCAGTATTTT. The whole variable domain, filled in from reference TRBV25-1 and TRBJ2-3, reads EADIYQTPRYLVIGTGKKITLECSQTMGHDKMYWYQQDPGMELHLIHYSYGVNSTEKGDLSSESTVSRIRTEHFPLTLESARPSHTSQYLCASRRPGGLADSTDTQYFGPGTRLTVL.

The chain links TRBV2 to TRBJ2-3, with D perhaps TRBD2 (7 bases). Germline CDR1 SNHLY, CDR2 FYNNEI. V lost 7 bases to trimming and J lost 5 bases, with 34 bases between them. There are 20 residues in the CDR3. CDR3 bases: TGTGCCAGCACGAGGTGGACAGAGGGACTAACCCGGAATGTCAGAGATACGCAGTATTTT. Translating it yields CASTRWTEGLTRNVRDTQYF.

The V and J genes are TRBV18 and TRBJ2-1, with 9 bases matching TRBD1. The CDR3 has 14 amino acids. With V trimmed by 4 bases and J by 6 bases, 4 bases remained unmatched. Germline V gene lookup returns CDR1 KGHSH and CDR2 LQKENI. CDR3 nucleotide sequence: TGTGCCAGCTCACGACAGGGGGTGGTCAATGAGCAGTTCTTC. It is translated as CASSRQGVVNEQFF.

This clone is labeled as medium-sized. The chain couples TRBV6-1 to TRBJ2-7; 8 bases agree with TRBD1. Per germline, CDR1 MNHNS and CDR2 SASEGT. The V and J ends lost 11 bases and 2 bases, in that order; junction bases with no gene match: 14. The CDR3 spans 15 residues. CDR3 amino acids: CAGGKVGQGTYEQYF. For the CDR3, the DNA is TGTGCCGGCGGGAAGGTTGGACAGGGCACCTACGAGCAGTACTTC.

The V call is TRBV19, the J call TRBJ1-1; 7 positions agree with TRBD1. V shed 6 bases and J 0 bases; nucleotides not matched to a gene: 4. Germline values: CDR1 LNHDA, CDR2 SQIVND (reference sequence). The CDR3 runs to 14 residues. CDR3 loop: CASRAGTVNTEAFF. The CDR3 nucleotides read TGTGCCAGTAGAGCCGGGACAGTGAACACTGAAGCTTTCTTT.

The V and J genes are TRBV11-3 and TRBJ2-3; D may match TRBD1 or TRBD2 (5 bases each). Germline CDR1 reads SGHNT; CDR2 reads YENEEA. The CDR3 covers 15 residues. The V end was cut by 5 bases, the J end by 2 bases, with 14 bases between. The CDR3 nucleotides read TGTGCCAGCAGCCCTACAGGACTCGTCACAGATACGCAGTATTTT. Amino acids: CASSPTGLVTDTQYF.

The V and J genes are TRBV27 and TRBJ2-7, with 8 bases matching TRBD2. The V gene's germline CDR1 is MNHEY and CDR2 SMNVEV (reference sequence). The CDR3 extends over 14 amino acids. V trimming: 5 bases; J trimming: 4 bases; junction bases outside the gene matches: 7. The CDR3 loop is CASSSYRGGYEQYF. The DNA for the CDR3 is TGTGCCAGCAGTAGCTATCGGGGGGGATACGAGCAGTACTTC.